The 4 T cell receptor beta chains below were found in one sample sequenced in a study of T cell responses to AZD1222 COVID-19 vaccine. Method: immunoSEQ multiplex PCR; TCRdb's copy keeps in-frame clones and lacks some. The table has 180,000 or so clones, around 95% seen once. The sequencing used peripheral blood, collected on day 0 of AZD1222 vaccination. The receptors were sampled from an adult in good health.

The chain combines TRBV18 with TRBJ1-6, with unresolved D. Trimming removed 2 bases from V and 9 bases from J, with 14 bases in between. The CDR3 is 15 residues long. The germline V gene encodes CDR1 KGHSH and CDR2 LQKENI. The CDR3 loop reads CASSPGWQDLSPLHF. CDR3 DNA sequence: TGTGCCAGCTCACCAGGGTGGCAGGACCTTTCACCCCTCCACTTT.

A single count supports this clone. The CDR3 is CSVRQNSGNTIYF. In DNA, the CDR3 is TGCAGCGTAAGACAGAACTCTGGAAACACCATATATTTT. The gene calls are TRBV29-1 and TRBJ1-3; weak D call: TRBD1 (5 bases). Trimming removed 6 bases at V and 0 bases at J, with 9 bases between. The CDR3 has 13 residues. The germline gives CDR1 SQVTM, CDR2 ANQGSEA.

V is TRBV3-1 (or the pseudogene TRBV3-2) and J is TRBJ2-7, with TRBD2 matching over 12 bases. This CDR3 is built from 18 residues. V was pared by 0 bases and J by 0 bases, with 6 bases of the junction left unmatched. The germline V gene has CDR1 LGHDT and CDR2 YNNKEL (reference sequence). CDR3 region: CASSQDRLAGGSSYEQYF. The CDR3 DNA is TGTGCCAGCAGCCAAGATCGGCTAGCGGGAGGGAGCTCCTACGAGCAGTACTTC.

This chain links TRBV5-5 with TRBJ1-4, with a weak D call TRBD1 (5 bases). The length of the CDR3 is 15 residues. Trimming left V 4 bases short and J 7 bases short, with 17 bases between. Germline CDR1 is SGHKS and CDR2 is YYEKEE (reference sequence). As DNA, the CDR3 is TGTGCCAGCAGCCCCCCACAGGTTATAGGTGAAAAACTGTTTTTT. Translated, it gives CASSPPQVIGEKLFF. The whole variable domain, remainder taken from reference TRBV5-5 and TRBJ1-4, is DAGVTQSPTHLIKTRGQQVTLRCSPISGHKSVSWYQQVLGQGPQFIFQYYEKEERGRGNFPDRFSARQFPNYSSELNVNALLLGDSALYLCASSPPQVIGEKLFFGSGTQLSVL.